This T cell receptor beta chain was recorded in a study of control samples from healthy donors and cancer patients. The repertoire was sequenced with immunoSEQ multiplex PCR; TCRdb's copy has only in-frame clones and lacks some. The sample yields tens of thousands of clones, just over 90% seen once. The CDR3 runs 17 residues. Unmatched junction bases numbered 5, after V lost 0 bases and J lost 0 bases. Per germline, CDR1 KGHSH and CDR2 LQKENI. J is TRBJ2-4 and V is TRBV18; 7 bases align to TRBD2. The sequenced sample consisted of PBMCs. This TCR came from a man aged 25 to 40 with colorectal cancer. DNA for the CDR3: TGTGCCAGCTCACCACCCAACGCGGGGGTAGCCAAAAACATTCAGTACTTC. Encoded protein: CASSPPNAGVAKNIQYF. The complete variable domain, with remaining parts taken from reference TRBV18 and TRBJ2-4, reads NAGVMQNPRHLVRRRGQEARLRCSPMKGHSHVYWYRQLPEEGLKFMVYLQKENIIDESGMPKERFSAEFPKEGPSILRIQQVVRGDSAAYFCASSPPNAGVAKNIQYFGAGTRLSVL.